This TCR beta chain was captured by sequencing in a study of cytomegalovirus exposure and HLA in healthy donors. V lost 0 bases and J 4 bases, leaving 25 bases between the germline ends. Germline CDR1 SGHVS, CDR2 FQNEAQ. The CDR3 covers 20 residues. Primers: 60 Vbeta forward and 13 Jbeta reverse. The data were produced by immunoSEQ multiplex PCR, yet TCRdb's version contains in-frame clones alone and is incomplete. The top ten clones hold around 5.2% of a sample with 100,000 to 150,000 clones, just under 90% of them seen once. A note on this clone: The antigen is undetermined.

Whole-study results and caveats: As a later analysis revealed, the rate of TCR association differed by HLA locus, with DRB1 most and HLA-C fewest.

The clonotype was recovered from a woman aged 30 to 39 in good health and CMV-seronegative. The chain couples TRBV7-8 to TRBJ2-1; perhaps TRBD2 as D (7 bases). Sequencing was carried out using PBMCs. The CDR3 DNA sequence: TGTGCCAGCAGCTTAGCGGGGGCATGGGCTAGGGGGGAGGGATACAATGAGCAGTTCTTC. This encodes CASSLAGAWARGEGYNEQFF.